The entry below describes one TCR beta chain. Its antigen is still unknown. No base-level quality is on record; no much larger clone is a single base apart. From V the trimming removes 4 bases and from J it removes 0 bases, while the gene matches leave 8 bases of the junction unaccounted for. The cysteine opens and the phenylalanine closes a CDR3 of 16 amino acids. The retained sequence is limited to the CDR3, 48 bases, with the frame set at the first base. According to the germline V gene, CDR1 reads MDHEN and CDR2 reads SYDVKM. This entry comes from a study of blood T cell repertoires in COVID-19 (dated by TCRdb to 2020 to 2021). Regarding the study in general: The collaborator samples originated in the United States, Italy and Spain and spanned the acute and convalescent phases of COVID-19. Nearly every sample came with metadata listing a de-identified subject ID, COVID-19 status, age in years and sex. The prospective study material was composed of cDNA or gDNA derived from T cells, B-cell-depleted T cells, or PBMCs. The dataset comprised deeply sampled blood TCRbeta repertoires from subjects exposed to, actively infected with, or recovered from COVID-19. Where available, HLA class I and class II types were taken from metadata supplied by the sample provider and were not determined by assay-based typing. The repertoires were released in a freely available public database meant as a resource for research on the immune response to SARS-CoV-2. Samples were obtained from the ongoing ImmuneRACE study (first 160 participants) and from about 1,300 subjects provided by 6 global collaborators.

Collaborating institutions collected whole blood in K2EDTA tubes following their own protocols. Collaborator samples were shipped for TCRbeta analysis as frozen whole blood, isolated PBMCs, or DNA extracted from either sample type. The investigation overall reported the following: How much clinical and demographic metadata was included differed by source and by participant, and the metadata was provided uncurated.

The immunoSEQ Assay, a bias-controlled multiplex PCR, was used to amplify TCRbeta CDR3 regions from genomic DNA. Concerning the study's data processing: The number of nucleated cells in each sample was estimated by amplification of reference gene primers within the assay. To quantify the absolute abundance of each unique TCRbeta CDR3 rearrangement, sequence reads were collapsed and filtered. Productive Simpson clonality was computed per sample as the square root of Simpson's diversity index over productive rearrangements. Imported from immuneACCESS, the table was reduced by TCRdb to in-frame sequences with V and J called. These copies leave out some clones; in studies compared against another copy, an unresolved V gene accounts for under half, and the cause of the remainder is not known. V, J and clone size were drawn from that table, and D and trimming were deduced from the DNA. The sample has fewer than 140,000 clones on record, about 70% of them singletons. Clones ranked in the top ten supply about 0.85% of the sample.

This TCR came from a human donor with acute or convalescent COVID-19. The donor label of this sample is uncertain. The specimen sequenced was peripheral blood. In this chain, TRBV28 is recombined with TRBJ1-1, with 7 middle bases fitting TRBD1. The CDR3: CASSSSTGRMNTEAFF. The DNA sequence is TGTGCCAGCAGTTCCTCGACAGGGCGCATGAACACTGAAGCTTTCTTT. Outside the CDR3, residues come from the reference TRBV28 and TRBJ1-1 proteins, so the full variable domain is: DVKVTQSSRYLVKRTGEKVFLECVQDMDHENMFWYRQDPGLGLRLIYFSYDVKMKEKGDIPEGYSVSREKKERFSLILESASTNQTSMYLCASSSSTGRMNTEAFFGQGTRLTVV.